The subject of this entry is one TCR beta chain. The data were produced by immunoSEQ multiplex PCR, yet TCRdb's version contains in-frame clones alone and is incomplete. The table records hundreds of thousands of clones, approximately 90% of them present only once. The V gene lost 6 bases and the J gene lost 6 bases, with 11 bases spanning the gap. CDR1 LNHDA and CDR2 SQIVND come from the germline V gene (reference sequence). This CDR3 contains 12 residues. This entry comes from a study of blood T cell repertoires in COVID-19. Cohort 3 donors counted as recovered after two negative PCRs, clearance, or resolved symptoms.

The TCR originated in a woman aged 25 to 39 who had recovered from COVID-19. The sequenced sample was PBMCs or T cells enriched from blood (not recorded which). This chain connects TRBV19 to TRBJ1-1, with D possibly TRBD1 on 6 matching bases. The CDR3 region is CASSRDISEAFF. CDR3 DNA sequence: TGTGCCAGTAGCAGGGACATCTCTGAAGCTTTCTTT. Full variable domain (rest looked up from reference TRBV19 and TRBJ1-1): DGGITQSPKYLFRKEGQNVTLSCEQNLNHDAMYWYRQDPGQGLRLIYYSQIVNDFQKGDIAEGYSVSREKKESFPLTVTSAQKNPTAFYLCASSRDISEAFFGQGTRLTVV.